This T cell receptor (beta chain) was documented in a study of blood T cell repertoires in COVID-19. Study in general: Samples taken during acute and convalescent COVID-19 were collected in the United States, Italy and Spain. PBMCs, B-cell-depleted T cells, or T cells were the source of the cDNA or gDNA that made up the material.

This CDR3 is built from 15 residues. In germline, CDR1 is KGHSH, CDR2 LQKENI. Trimming at V came to 6 bases and at J to 3 bases, leaving 8 bases not matched to a gene. As handled by the study authors: Amplifying reference gene primers gave estimates of nucleated cell counts. Sequencing used immunoSEQ multiplex PCR; TCRdb keeps in-frame clones, though not all of them. V and J calls and clone size are as listed in that table; D and trimming were resolved from the DNA. This sample has around 130,000 clones; around 81% occur once, and the top ten carry about 9.9%. This TCR came from a man aged 35 to 55 with active or convalescent COVID-19. This chain links TRBV18 with TRBJ2-7; 10 bases are a match to TRBD2. Sequenced: peripheral blood. CDR3 bases: TGTGCCAGCTCTCCCGGGACTAGCGAGTTCTACGAGCAGTACTTC. Residues: CASSPGTSEFYEQYF. Based on the CDR3 plus reference TRBV18 and TRBJ2-7, the full variable domain is NAGVMQNPRHLVRRRGQEARLRCSPMKGHSHVYWYRQLPEEGLKFMVYLQKENIIDESGMPKERFSAEFPKEGPSILRIQQVVRGDSAAYFCASSPGTSEFYEQYFGPGTRLTVT.